This T cell receptor beta chain was captured by sequencing in a study of kidney transplant recipient with SARS-CoV-2 infection. TCRdb reprocessed the reads with MiXCR, giving one entry per CDR3 protein. The table lists fewer than 250,000 distinct CDR3 sequences, 29% of them singletons. Many counts were recorded for this clonotype. This CDR3 is 14 amino acids long. Deletions cut 4 bases from V and 5 bases from J, with 14 bases between. Per the germline V gene, CDR1 is SNHLY and CDR2 is FYNNEI. The V call is TRBV2, the J call TRBJ1-1; maybe TRBD1 (5 bases). Sample: a blood sample, taken at baseline and between days 110 and 120 from a kidney transplant recipient. The receptor comes from a male patient aged 25-45 years who had COVID-19 and was a kidney transplant recipient. Some T cells may be transferred from the graft donor. The CDR3: CASSADSWGTEAFF. The CDR3 region has the DNA TGTGCCAGCAGTGCCGACAGCTGGGGGACTGAAGCTTTCTTT.